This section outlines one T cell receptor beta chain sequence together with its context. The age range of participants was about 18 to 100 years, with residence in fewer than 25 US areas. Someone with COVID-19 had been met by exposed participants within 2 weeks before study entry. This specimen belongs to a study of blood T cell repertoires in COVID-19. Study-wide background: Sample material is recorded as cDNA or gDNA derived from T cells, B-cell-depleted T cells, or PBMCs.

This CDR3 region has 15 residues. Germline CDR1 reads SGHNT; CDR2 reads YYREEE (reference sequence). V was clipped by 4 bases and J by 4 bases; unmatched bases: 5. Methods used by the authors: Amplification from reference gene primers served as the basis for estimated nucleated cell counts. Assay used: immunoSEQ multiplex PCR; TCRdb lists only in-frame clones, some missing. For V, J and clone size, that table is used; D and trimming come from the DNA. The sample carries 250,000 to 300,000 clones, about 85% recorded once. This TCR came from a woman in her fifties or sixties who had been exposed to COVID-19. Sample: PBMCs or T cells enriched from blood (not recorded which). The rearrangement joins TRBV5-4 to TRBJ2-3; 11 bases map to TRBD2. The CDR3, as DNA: TGTGCCAGCAGCCACGGGACTAGCGGCTCAGATACGCAGTATTTT. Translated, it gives CASSHGTSGSDTQYF.